This TCR beta chain was sequenced in a study of cytomegalovirus exposure and HLA in healthy donors. It was with 60 Vbeta and 13 Jbeta primers that the PCR ran. Generated by immunoSEQ multiplex PCR, the TCRdb table keeps only in-frame clones and is missing some. The sample lists over 100,000 clones, around three quarters occurring once. The CDR3 totals 17 residues. Trimming took 6 bases from V and 0 from J; bases not matched to a gene: 7. Germline assignment: CDR1 SEHNR and CDR2 FQNEAQ (reference sequence). The genes are TRBV7-9 and TRBJ2-6, with 8 bases lining up with TRBD1. Sequences were obtained from PBMCs. This sequence was found in a woman aged 45-65 years in good health and CMV-seropositive. The CDR3 loop reads CASRRQGIYSGANVLTF. The CDR3 DNA is TGTGCCAGCAGGAGACAGGGGATCTACTCTGGGGCCAACGTCCTGACTTTC.